The T cell receptor (beta chain) described here comes from a study of blood T cell repertoires in COVID-19. Study-wide context: Specimens from acute and convalescent COVID-19 originated in the United States, Italy and Spain. The analysed material was cDNA or gDNA that came from T cells, B-cell-depleted T cells, or PBMCs.

CDR1 is SGDLS and CDR2 is YYNGEE in the germline V gene. CDR3 length: 15 amino acids. The ends lost 4 bases at V and 8 bases at J; junction bases unmatched: 7. The count of this clone is one. As processed by the authors: Estimation of nucleated cell counts relied on the amplification of reference gene primers. Sequenced by immunoSEQ multiplex PCR; TCRdb stores in-frame clones only, minus some. The D gene and trimming were derived from the DNA, and the V and J assignments and clone size from that table. The profile covers 130,000 to 150,000 clones, with roughly 76% appearing a single time and around 13% taken by the ten largest.

The specimen was peripheral blood. This chain links TRBV9 with TRBJ2-3; 13 bases line up with TRBD2. This sequence originates from an elderly man with acute or convalescent COVID-19. CDR3 DNA: TGTGCCAGCAGCACGGGGACTAGCGGGGAGGCTACGCAGTATTTT. Translation: CASSTGTSGEATQYF.